The 8 T cell receptor beta chains below come from one sample, sequenced in a study of blood T cell repertoires in COVID-19. Repertoires were generated with immunoSEQ multiplex PCR, while TCRdb's copy carries only in-frame clones and drops some. Among about 130,000 clones listed, roughly 78% were seen once. The sample comprised PBMCs or T cells enriched from blood (not recorded which). Receptors originate from a woman between 50 and 59 years old who had recovered from COVID-19.

This rearrangement joins TRBV6-5 to TRBJ1-5; maybe TRBD1 (6 bases). V lost 7 bases to trimming and J lost 5 bases, with 12 bases between them. CDR1 and CDR2 from the germline V gene are MNHEY and SVGAGI. This CDR3 has 13 amino acids. The CDR3 coding sequence is TGTGCCAGCATAGGGACACCGTATCAGCCCCAGCATTTT. Protein product: CASIGTPYQPQHF.

This sequence joins TRBV12-3 or TRBV12-4 and TRBJ2-5; perhaps TRBD2 as D (6 bases). Trimming left V 5 bases short and J 4 bases short, with 11 bases between. There are 13 residues in the CDR3. CDR3 bases: TGTGCCAGCAGTGCACTAGCAGCAGAGACCCAGTACTTC. Amino acids: CASSALAAETQYF.

This clone turned up a few times. V usage is TRBV29-1 and J usage is TRBJ2-7; the D gene is possibly TRBD1 (5 bases). Germline V lookup: CDR1 SQVTM, CDR2 ANQGSEA. V was pared by 0 bases and J by 0 bases, with 12 bases between. This CDR3 spans 15 amino acids. CDR3 sequence reads: CSVEDRRASSYEQYF. DNA for the CDR3: TGCAGCGTTGAAGATCGCAGGGCAAGCTCCTACGAGCAGTACTTC.

In this sample, this clone turned up a few times. V gene TRBV24-1 combines with J gene TRBJ2-7, with a weak D call TRBD1 (6 bases). Germline loops: CDR1 KGHDR, CDR2 SFDVKD. This CDR3 contains 14 residues. Trimming cost V 5 bases and J 2 bases, with 12 bases left between them. CDR3 region: CATSGAGDPYEQYF. The CDR3, as DNA: TGTGCCACCAGTGGGGCAGGGGACCCCTACGAGCAGTACTTC.

The genes are TRBV9 and TRBJ2-6; 10 bases map to TRBD1. The CDR3 is 17 amino acids. Germline CDR1 reads SGDLS; CDR2 reads YYNGEE. V lost 4 bases to trimming and J lost 4 bases; unmatched junction nucleotides: 8. Written as DNA, the CDR3 is TGTGCCAGCAGCTTATCGACAGGGGGCTCGGGGGCCAACGTCCTGACTTTC. Encoded protein: CASSLSTGGSGANVLTF.

This clone was seen only a few times. The chain's CDR3 is CATSDGPGNTIYF. The CDR3 DNA is TGTGCCACTTCCGATGGGCCTGGAAACACCATATATTTT. The J gene is TRBJ1-3, the V gene TRBV10-3, with D unclear. Deletions cut 10 bases from V and 2 bases from J, with 12 bases between. The CDR3 consists of 13 residues. Per the germline V gene, CDR1 is ENHRY and CDR2 is SYGVKD.

The chain recombines TRBV5-1 with TRBJ1-4; a possible D gene is TRBD1 (5 bases). V was shortened by 0 bases and J by 1 base, with 16 bases between the two germline ends. The CDR3 extends over 18 amino acids. Germline CDR1 reads SGHRS; CDR2 reads YFSETQ. CDR3: CASSLGVRIRGTNEKLFF. CDR3 nucleotide sequence: TGCGCCAGCAGCTTGGGGGTCAGGATAAGGGGAACTAATGAAAAACTGTTTTTT.

This clone was picked up a small number of times. The chain employs TRBV5-6 and TRBJ2-2; D not resolved. V was trimmed by 2 bases and J by 1 base, leaving 15 bases between them. This CDR3 has 17 amino acids. In germline, CDR1 is SGHDT, CDR2 YYEEEE. CDR3 sequence: CASSFLEELMNTGELFF. CDR3 coding DNA: TGTGCCAGCAGCTTTCTCGAGGAGCTAATGAACACCGGGGAGCTGTTTTTT.